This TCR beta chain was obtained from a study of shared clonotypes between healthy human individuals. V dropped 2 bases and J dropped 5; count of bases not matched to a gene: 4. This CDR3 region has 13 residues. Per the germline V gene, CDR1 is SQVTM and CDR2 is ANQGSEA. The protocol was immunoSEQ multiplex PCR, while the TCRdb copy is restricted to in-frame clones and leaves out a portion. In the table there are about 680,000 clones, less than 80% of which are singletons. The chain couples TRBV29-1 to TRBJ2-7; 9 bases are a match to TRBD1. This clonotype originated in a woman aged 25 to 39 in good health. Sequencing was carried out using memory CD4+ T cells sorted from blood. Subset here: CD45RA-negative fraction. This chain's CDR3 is CSVESDRGNEQYF. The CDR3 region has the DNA TGCAGCGTTGAAAGCGACAGGGGGAACGAGCAGTACTTC.